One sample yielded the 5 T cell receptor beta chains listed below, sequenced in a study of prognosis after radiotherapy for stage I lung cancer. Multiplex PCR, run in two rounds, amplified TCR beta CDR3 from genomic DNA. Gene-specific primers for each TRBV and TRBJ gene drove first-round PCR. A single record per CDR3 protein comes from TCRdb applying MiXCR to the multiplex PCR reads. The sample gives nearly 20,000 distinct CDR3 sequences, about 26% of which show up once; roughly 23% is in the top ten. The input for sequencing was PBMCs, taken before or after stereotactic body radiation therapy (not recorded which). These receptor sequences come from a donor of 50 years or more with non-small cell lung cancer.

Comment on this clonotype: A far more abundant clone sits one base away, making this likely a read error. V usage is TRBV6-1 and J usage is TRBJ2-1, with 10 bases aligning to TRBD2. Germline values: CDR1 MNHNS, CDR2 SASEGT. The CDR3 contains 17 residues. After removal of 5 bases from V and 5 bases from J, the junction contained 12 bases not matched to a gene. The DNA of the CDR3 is TGTGCCAGCAGTCCAACCCAAGCGGGAGGGCCAGACAATGAGCAGTTCTTC. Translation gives CASSPTQAGGPDNEQFF.

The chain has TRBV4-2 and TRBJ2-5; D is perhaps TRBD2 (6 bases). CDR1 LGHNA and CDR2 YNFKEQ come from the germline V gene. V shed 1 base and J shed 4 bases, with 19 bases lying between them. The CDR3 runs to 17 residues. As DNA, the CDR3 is TGTGCCAGCAGCCAAGTTGCGGACCAGCAGGAGGGAGAGACCCAGTACTTC. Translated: CASSQVADQQEGETQYF.

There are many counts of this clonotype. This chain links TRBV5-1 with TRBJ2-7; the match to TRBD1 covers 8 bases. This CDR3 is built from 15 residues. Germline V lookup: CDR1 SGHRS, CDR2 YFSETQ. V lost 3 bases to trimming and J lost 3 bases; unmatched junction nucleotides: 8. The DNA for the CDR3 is TGCGCCAGCAGCTCAGGGGCAGGGGGCGGCTACGAGCAGTACTTC. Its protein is CASSSGAGGGYEQYF. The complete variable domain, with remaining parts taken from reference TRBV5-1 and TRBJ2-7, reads KAGVTQTPRYLIKTRGQQVTLSCSPISGHRSVSWYQQTPGQGLQFLFEYFSETQRNKGNFPGRFSGRQFSNSRSEMNVSTLELGDSALYLCASSSGAGGGYEQYFGPGTRLTVT.

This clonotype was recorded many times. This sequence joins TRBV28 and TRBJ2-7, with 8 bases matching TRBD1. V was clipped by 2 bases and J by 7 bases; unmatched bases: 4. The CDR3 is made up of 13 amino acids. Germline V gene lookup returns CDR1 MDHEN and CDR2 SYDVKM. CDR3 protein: CASSLPDRVEQYF. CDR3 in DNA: TGTGCCAGCAGTTTACCGGACAGGGTGGAGCAGTACTTC.

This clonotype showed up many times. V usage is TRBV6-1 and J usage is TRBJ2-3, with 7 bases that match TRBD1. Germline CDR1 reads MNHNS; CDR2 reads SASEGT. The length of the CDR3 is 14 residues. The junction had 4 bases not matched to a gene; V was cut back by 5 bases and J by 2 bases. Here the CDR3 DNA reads TGTGCCAGCAGTACCGGGACAGACACAGATACGCAGTATTTT. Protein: CASSTGTDTDTQYF.